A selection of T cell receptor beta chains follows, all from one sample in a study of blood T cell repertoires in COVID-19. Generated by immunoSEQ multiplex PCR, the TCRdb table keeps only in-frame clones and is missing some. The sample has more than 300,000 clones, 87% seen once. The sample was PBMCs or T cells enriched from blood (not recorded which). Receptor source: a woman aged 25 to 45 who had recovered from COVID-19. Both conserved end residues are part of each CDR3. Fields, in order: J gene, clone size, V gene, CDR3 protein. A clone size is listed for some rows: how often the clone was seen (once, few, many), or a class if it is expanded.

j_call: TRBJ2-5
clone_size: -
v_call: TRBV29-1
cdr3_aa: CSVDRDGEWTQYF

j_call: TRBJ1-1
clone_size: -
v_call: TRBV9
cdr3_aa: CASSVEGGANTEAFF

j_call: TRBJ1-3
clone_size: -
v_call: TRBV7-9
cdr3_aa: CASSFFGQSGNTIYF

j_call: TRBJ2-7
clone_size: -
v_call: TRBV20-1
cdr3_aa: CSARTLYEQYF

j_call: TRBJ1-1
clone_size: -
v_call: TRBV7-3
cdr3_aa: CASSLSGGPEAFF

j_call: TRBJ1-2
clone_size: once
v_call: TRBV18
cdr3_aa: CASSPGPRGYTF

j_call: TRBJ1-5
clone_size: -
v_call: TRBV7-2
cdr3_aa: CASSHRTGGDQPQHF

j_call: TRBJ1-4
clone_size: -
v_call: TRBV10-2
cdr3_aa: CASTPASGDEKLFF

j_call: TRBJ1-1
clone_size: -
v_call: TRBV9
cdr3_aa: CASSVGGQMNTEAFF

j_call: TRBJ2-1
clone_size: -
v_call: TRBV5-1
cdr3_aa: CASSLAPSGGPNEQFF

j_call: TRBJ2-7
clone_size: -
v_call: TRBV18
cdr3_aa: CASSQDRGGYEQYF

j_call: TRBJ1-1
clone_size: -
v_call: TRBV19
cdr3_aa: CASSPRQGAGDTEAFF

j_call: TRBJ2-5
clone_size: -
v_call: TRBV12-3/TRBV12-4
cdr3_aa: CASSLRETQYF

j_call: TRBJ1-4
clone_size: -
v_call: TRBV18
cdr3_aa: CASSPGVGEKLFF

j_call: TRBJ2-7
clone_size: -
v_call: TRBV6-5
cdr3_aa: CASSLTRPYEQYF

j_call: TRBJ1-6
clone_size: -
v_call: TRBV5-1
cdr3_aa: CASSLDREDSPLHF

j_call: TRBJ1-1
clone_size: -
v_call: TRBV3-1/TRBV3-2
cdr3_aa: CASTRGAANTEAFF

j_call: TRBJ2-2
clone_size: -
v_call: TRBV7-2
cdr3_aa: CASSPTSGGFYTGELFF

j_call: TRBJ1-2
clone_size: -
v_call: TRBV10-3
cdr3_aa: CAISGVAPADYGYTF

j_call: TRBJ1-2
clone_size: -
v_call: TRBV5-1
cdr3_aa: CASSFEGRVIYGYTF

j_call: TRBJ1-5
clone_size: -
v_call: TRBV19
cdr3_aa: CASSTPPNGYQPQHF

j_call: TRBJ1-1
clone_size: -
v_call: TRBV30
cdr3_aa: CAWIRTGYTEAFF

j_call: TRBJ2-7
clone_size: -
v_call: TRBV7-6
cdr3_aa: CASSRSGDGYEQYF

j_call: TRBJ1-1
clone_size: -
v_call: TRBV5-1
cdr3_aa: CASSLEGHEGTEAFF

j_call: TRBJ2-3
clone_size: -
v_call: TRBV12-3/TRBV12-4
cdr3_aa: CASSSGDTQYF

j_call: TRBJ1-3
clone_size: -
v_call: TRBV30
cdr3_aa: CAWSVGGNNGNTIYF

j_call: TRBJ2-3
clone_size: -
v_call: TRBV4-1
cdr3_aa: CASSQDASGGPVDTQYF

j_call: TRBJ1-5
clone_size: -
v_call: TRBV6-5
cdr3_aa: CASTAGPQPQHF

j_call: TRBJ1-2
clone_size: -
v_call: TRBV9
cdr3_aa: CASSVGTGDGYTF

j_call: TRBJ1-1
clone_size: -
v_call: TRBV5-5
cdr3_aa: CASSSKTGPNTEAFF

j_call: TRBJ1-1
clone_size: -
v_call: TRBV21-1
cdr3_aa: CASSKGGRAFF

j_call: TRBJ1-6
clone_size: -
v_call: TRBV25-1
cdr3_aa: CASSESSGRSPLHF

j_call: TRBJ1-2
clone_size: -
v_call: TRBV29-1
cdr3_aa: CSVQPGQGAGGYTF

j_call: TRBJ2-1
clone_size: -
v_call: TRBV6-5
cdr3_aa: CASRDRGHHEQFF

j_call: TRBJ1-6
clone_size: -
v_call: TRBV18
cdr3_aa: CASSRTGTANSPLHF

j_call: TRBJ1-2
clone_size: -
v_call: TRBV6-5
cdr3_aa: CATARSGYGYTF

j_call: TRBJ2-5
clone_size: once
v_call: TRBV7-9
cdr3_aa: CASSPSQIQETQYF

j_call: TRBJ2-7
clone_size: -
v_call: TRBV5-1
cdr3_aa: CASSLGTENYEQYF

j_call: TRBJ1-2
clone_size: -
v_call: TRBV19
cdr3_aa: CASSVEQGSHGYTF

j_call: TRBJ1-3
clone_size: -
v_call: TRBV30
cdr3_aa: CAMAGGSGNTIYF

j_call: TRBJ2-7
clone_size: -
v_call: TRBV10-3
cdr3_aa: CAISESGDMYEQYF